These 4 T cell receptor beta chains came from one sample sequenced in a study of T cell responses to AZD1222 COVID-19 vaccine. Profiling relied on immunoSEQ multiplex PCR, and the TCRdb table lists in-frame clones only, not all of them. The table has some 170,000 clones, about 92% seen once; the top ten hold roughly 1%. Sequenced material: peripheral blood, taken on day 0 of AZD1222 vaccination. These TCRs come from an adult in good health.

This rearrangement joins TRBV6-5 to TRBJ2-2; tentative D call: TRBD1 (5 bases). This CDR3 is 13 amino acids long. Germline V CDR1 and CDR2: MNHEY, SVGAGI. Deletions cut 6 bases from V and 4 bases from J, with 9 bases between. This chain's CDR3 is CASRGRSTGELFF. The DNA of the CDR3 is TGTGCCAGCAGGGGGCGCAGCACCGGGGAGCTGTTTTTT.

The gene calls are TRBV28 and TRBJ1-2; perhaps TRBD1 as D (6 bases). Germline V lookup: CDR1 MDHEN, CDR2 SYDVKM. The CDR3 is 13 residues long. The V end was cut by 5 bases, the J end by 2 bases, with 9 bases between. The chain's CDR3 is CASSTGQNYGYTF. CDR3 nucleotides: TGTGCCAGCAGTACCGGACAGAACTATGGCTACACCTTC.

This chain joins TRBV18 and TRBJ2-1; D unclear. Trimming removed 3 bases from V and 0 bases from J, with 12 bases in between. CDR3 length: 16 residues. Germline V gene data show CDR1 as KGHSH and CDR2 as LQKENI. CDR3 coding DNA: TGTGCCAGCTCACCTCGACCGGGTAGCTCCTACAATGAGCAGTTCTTC. Protein product: CASSPRPGSSYNEQFF.

J is TRBJ1-2 and V is TRBV4-1; D call uncertain. Germline lookup yields CDR1 MGHRA and CDR2 YSYEKL. V was pared by 0 bases and J by 4 bases, with 15 bases between. This CDR3 has 16 residues. CDR3 region: CASSQDSSRISYGYTF. As DNA, the CDR3 is TGCGCCAGCAGCCAAGATTCTAGCAGGATCAGCTATGGCTACACCTTC.